Listed below are T cell receptor beta chains from one sample, sequenced in a study of metastatic and nonmetastatic thyroid tumors. TCRdb reprocessed the PCR reads using MiXCR. Of roughly 61,000 clones listed, roughly 4.1% are singletons. Sequenced sample: blood. All receptors derive from a female donor with papillary thyroid cancer or a benign thyroid nodule (not recorded which). Some clones in this sample may be carry-over from other donors' samples. CDR3s include the opening cysteine and the closing phenylalanine or tryptophan. The D gene is left open where the match is weak. Size values are once, few and many counts, or a class for expanded clones, and some rows have none.

d_gene	abundance	v_gene	j_gene	CDR3nt	CDR3aa
-	many	TRBV28	TRBJ1-1	TGTGCCTCCGAATCTGAGGGGGGGGTTCTTACTGAAGCTTTCTTT	CASESEGGVLTEAFF
-	many	TRBV20-1	TRBJ2-7	TGCAGTGCTAGGGCCGGGACCCAAACCTACGAGCAGTACTTC	CSARAGTQTYEQYF
-	few	TRBV7-7	TRBJ2-5	TGTGCTAGCAGCGTGTGGGTGACGGAGACCCAGTACTTC	CASSVWVTETQYF
-	-	TRBV20-1	TRBJ2-7	TGCAGTGCGGGCCCGTATCAGTACTTC	CSAGPYQYF
-	-	TRBV12-3/TRBV12-4	TRBJ1-6	TGTGCAAGCAGTTTAGAGGGGGGTTCTCGGGCGAATTCACACCTCCACTTT	CASSLEGGSRANSHLHF
TRBD2	many	TRBV5-5	TRBJ2-3	TGTGCCAGCAGCGTGGAACTAGCGGTTAGCACAGATACGCAGTATTTT	CASSVELAVSTDTQYF
-	few	TRBV12-3/TRBV12-4	TRBJ2-7	TGTGCCAGCAGCGAAGGGGCTGACTACGAGCAGTACTTC	CASSEGADYEQYF
TRBD1	-	TRBV6-5	TRBJ1-3	TGTGCCAGCACTTACTCAGGGGGGGCTGAAAAAACCATATATTTT	CASTYSGGAEKTIYF
-	few	TRBV2	TRBJ2-3	TGTGCCAGCAGTGGGCGTAAGGGGCGGGCTACAGATACGCAGTATTTT	CASSGRKGRATDTQYF
-	many	TRBV4-1	TRBJ1-1	TGCGCCAGCAGCCAAAATCAGGCGAACACTGAAGCTTTCTTT	CASSQNQANTEAFF
-	many	TRBV6-1	TRBJ1-2	TGTGCCAGCAGTGAACGGGGGAGCGGCTATGGCTACACCTTC	CASSERGSGYGYTF
TRBD1	-	TRBV6-1	TRBJ1-5	TGTGCCAGCAACAAACAGGGGTGGGATCAGCCCCAGCATTTT	CASNKQGWDQPQHF
-	many	TRBV5-1	TRBJ2-6	TGCGCCAGCAGCTTGGGTGCTGGGGCCAACGTCCTGACTTTC	CASSLGAGANVLTF
TRBD1	many	TRBV5-5	TRBJ1-1	TGTGCCAGCAGCTATCAATTACAGGGGAGCGGGACTGAAGCTTTCTTT	CASSYQLQGSGTEAFF
-	many	TRBV10-3	TRBJ1-4	TGTGCCATCAGTGATTTGGGAGAAAAACTGTTTTTT	CAISDLGEKLFF
-	few	TRBV10-2	TRBJ2-7	TGCGCCAGCGGTGACAGGACCACCTACGAGCAGTACTTC	CASGDRTTYEQYF
-	many	TRBV7-9	TRBJ1-2	TGTGCCAGCAGCCTGTCTGGATATGGCTACACCTTC	CASSLSGYGYTF
-	many	TRBV28	TRBJ1-1	TGTGCCAGCAGTCGCCCCGGGCGGGACACTGAAGCTTTCTTT	CASSRPGRDTEAFF
TRBD2	-	TRBV28	TRBJ2-3	TGTGCCAGCATTTTATCTCCCCTAGCGGACACGGATACGCAGTATTTT	CASILSPLADTDTQYF
TRBD1	many	TRBV3-1	TRBJ1-2	TGTGCCAGCAGCCACTACGCAGGGGGCGCGGGTGGCTACACCTTC	CASSHYAGGAGGYTF
TRBD1	many	TRBV10-3	TRBJ2-5	TGTGCCATCAGTCCACGGACAGGCAAGGGCCAAGAGACCCAGTACTTC	CAISPRTGKGQETQYF
-	many	TRBV24-1	TRBJ2-1	TGTGCCACCAGTGATTTCAACCCGAGCTCCTACAATGAGCAGTTCTTC	CATSDFNPSSYNEQFF
TRBD2	many	TRBV2	TRBJ2-7	TGTGCCAGCAGAAAACTGACTAGCGGCCCCTACGAGCAGTACTTC	CASRKLTSGPYEQYF
TRBD2	-	TRBV20-1	TRBJ2-7	TGCAGTGCTAGAGATTTTGCGGGAGAGGGCTTTGACGAGCAGTACTTC	CSARDFAGEGFDEQYF
-	many	TRBV19	TRBJ2-3	TGTGCCAGTAGTATAGGGCAGCTAAGCACAGATACGCAGTATTTT	CASSIGQLSTDTQYF
-	many	TRBV27	TRBJ1-2	TGTGCCAGCAGTTTTACAGGCTCTAACTATGGCTACACCTTC	CASSFTGSNYGYTF
-	-	TRBV27	TRBJ2-1	TGTGCCAGCAGTTCCCCCCTTTTTAGCGAGGTCTGCTATAATGAGCAGTTCTTC	CASSSPLFSEVCYNEQFF
-	many	TRBV7-9	TRBJ2-7	TGTGCCAGCAGCTCCCGGGACCACCCTCGACCGGACGAGCAGTACTTC	CASSSRDHPRPDEQYF
TRBD1	-	TRBV27	TRBJ1-1	TGTGCCAGCACAGGGGGCTCAGAAGGGTACACTGAAGCTTTCTTT	CASTGGSEGYTEAFF
-	-	TRBV6-4	TRBJ2-2	TGTGCCAGCAGTGACAGGGGCGAGTCCGGGGAGCTGTTTTTT	CASSDRGESGELFF
TRBD2	few	TRBV6-1	TRBJ2-2	TGTGCCAGCAAGTACGCTAGCGGGAACACCGGGGAGCTGTTTTTT	CASKYASGNTGELFF
-	many	TRBV30	TRBJ2-2	TGTGCCTGGACGATGAGGGGGAGGGGAAACACCGGGGAGCTGTTTTTT	CAWTMRGRGNTGELFF
TRBD1	-	TRBV20-1	TRBJ2-7	TGCAGTGCTATCCCCGACAGGGGCTACGAGCAGTACTTC	CSAIPDRGYEQYF
TRBD2	few	TRBV6-5	TRBJ2-3	TGTGCCAGCAGTCACTACCCGGGACTAGCGGGGGCGGGGACAGATACGCAGTATTTT	CASSHYPGLAGAGTDTQYF
TRBD1	many	TRBV24-1	TRBJ2-3	TGTGCCACCAGTGGGGACAGCCCCACAGATACGCAGTATTTT	CATSGDSPTDTQYF
TRBD2	many	TRBV7-9	TRBJ2-1	TGTGCCAGCAGCTTAGAGTTTAAAGGCTGGACTAGCGGGGCGAATGAGCAGTTCTTC	CASSLEFKGWTSGANEQFF
-	many	TRBV11-2	TRBJ2-1	TGTGCCAGCAGCGGATCTAGAGGATACAGTAATGAGCAGTTCTTC	CASSGSRGYSNEQFF
TRBD1	many	TRBV20-1	TRBJ1-6	TGCAGTGCTACCAATAGGACAGGGGGCAATTCACCCCTCCACTTT	CSATNRTGGNSPLHF
-	many	TRBV20-1	TRBJ1-3	TGCAGTGCTAAAGACAGGAGCTCTGGAAACACCATATATTTT	CSAKDRSSGNTIYF
TRBD1	-	TRBV7-2	TRBJ1-2	TGTGCCAGCAGCTTAGCAGCAGGGGGCGACTATGGCTACACCTTC	CASSLAAGGDYGYTF
TRBD2	many	TRBV20-1	TRBJ2-5	TGCAGTGCCCCCGGGACTAGCGGGAGCGCGTCCCAAGAGACCCAGTACTTC	CSAPGTSGSASQETQYF
TRBD1	many	TRBV20-1	TRBJ2-7	TGCAGTGCTAGTTCCCGGGACAGGGCTTATTACTACGAGCAGTACTTC	CSASSRDRAYYYEQYF
-	-	TRBV20-1	TRBJ2-6	TGCAGTGCTCAAGACAGGTGCGCCGGGGCCAACTTCCTGACTTTC	CSAQDRCAGANFLTF
-	few	TRBV6-1	TRBJ1-5	TGTGCCAGCAGTGCCCAGTATAGCAATCAGCCCCAGCATTTT	CASSAQYSNQPQHF
-	many	TRBV30	TRBJ1-2	TGTGCCCACCCGGGACATTCTAACTATGGCTACACCTTC	CAHPGHSNYGYTF
-	few	TRBV10-3	TRBJ2-7	TGTGCCATCAGTGAAGGTTTCCCCGACCTGGGCTACGAGCAGTACTTC	CAISEGFPDLGYEQYF
-	many	TRBV19	TRBJ1-1	TGTGCCAGTAGCCTTTCTGGCACTGAAGCTTTCTTT	CASSLSGTEAFF
-	many	TRBV4-1	TRBJ2-7	TGCGCCAGCAGCCAAGAAGGGCTAGCCATGGAGAGCTCCTACGAGCAGTACTTC	CASSQEGLAMESSYEQYF
-	many	TRBV19	TRBJ1-5	TGTGCCAGTAGTATGGGCAGGGGCAGTCAGCCCCAGCATTTT	CASSMGRGSQPQHF
-	many	TRBV11-2	TRBJ1-1	TGTGCCAGCAGCTTAGTCGGTTCCACTGAAGCTTTCTTT	CASSLVGSTEAFF